Below, 8 T cell receptor beta chains from the same sample are listed, as sequenced in a study of blood T cells in healthy people across ages (dated by TCRdb to between 2014 and 2017). Receptor amplification or capture employed 5' RACE. This sample was sequenced with an Illumina HiSeq 2500. A second PCR of about 7 to 12 cycles was performed with a sample-barcoded 5' primer and a J-beta primer mix. The raw public reads went through TCRdb reprocessing: fastp at Q25, MiXCR clone calling, in-frame beta chains kept. Identical CDR3 proteins give one entry, which carries the most common genes and DNA. Within this sample are 700,000 to 850,000 distinct CDR3 sequences, with less than 70% of them counted one time only. 41% of the sample goes to the ten largest clones. Sequenced sample: blood. These receptors were obtained from a man older than 75 in good health.

Turning to this clonotype: The junction departs from the called germline gene at one end, perhaps through a read error. The chain joins TRBV5-1 to TRBJ2-7; possibly TRBD1 for D (6 bases). The CDR3 is made up of 14 amino acids. In germline, CDR1 is SGHRS, CDR2 YFSETQ. In DNA form, the CDR3 reads TGCGCCAGCAGCTTGGACAGGGCGCTCTACAAGCAGTACTTC. This sequence encodes CASSLDRALYKQYF.

This sequence joins TRBV6-1 and TRBJ1-1; tentatively, D is TRBD1 (5 bases). V was clipped by 6 bases and J by 4 bases, with 12 bases between them. Germline CDR1 is MNHNS and CDR2 is SASEGT. The CDR3 has 13 amino acids. CDR3: CASRGGGFTEAFF. The CDR3 coding sequence is TGTGCCAGCAGGGGGGGGGGTTTCACTGAAGCTTTCTTT.

The sample holds a few counts of this clonotype. V is TRBV11-3 and J is TRBJ2-7; D call uncertain. Germline lookup yields CDR1 SGHNT and CDR2 YENEEA. V dropped 1 base and J dropped 6 bases, with 22 bases sitting between them. This CDR3 spans 17 amino acids. DNA of the CDR3: TGTGCCAGCAGCTTAGGTCGATCGGGCCCTAATCTGGTCGAGCAGTACTTC. Protein: CASSLGRSGPNLVEQYF.

V gene TRBV5-1 combines with J gene TRBJ2-1; 7 bases fit TRBD2. This CDR3 has 17 residues. Trimming cost V 6 bases and J 3 bases; bases outside gene matches: 15. Germline V gene data show CDR1 as SGHRS and CDR2 as YFSETQ. The chain's CDR3 is CASTSRLGRENYNEQFF. CDR3 bases: TGCGCCAGCACCTCTAGACTGGGGCGGGAGAACTACAATGAGCAGTTCTTC.

The chain combines TRBV5-1 with TRBJ2-7; 12 bases are shared with TRBD2. J lost 2 bases, V lost 3 bases, and 3 bases had no gene match. Germline lookup yields CDR1 SGHRS and CDR2 YFSETQ. This CDR3 comprises 15 residues. CDR3 nucleotides: TGCGCCAGCAGCTGGACTAGCGGGACCGCCTACGAGCAGTACTTC. Protein: CASSWTSGTAYEQYF.

This clonotype has just a few counts. V and J are TRBV2 and TRBJ2-5, with 8 bases that match TRBD1. The DNA end lines up better with TRBJ2-7; the J call may be wrong. Germline V CDR1 and CDR2: SNHLY, FYNNEI. The CDR3 runs 13 residues. The CDR3 bases are TGTGCCAGCAGTGGGGACAGGATCTACGAGCAGTACTTC. It is translated as CASSGDRIYEQYF.

This clonotype was detected a few times. The rearrangement uses TRBV20-1 and TRBJ1-1; D perhaps matches TRBD1 (6 bases). With 6 bases removed from V and 6 bases from J, the gap between germline ends came to 17 bases. Germline V gives CDR1 DFQATT, CDR2 SNEGSKA (reference sequence). The CDR3 totals 13 residues. The CDR3 DNA follows: TGCAGTGCCCTGGGGGGGGCTGATTCTGAAGCTTTCTTT. Encoded protein: CSALGGADSEAFF.

For this clonotype: The junction departs from germline at one end; a sequencing error may be responsible. DNA of the CDR3: TGTGCCTGCAGTTCACGAAGCGGGAGATATGAGACCCAGTACTTC. This gives the protein CACSSRSGRYETQYF. The rearrangement uses TRBV6-2 or TRBV6-3 and TRBJ2-4; 8 bases are a match to TRBD2. The end of the DNA fits TRBJ2-5 better, so the J call may be wrong. This CDR3 comprises 15 residues. From germline, CDR1 is MNHEY and CDR2 SVGEGT.